What follows are 10 T cell receptor beta chains derived from one specimen sequenced in a study of CD8 T cells in ankylosing spondylitis. TCRdb analysed the 5' RACE reads with MiXCR anew, one entry per CDR3 protein. The sample holds about 88,000 distinct CDR3 sequences, more than 25% seen once. Sequenced input: blood, either unsorted or a sorted T cell fraction (not recorded which). The source of these receptors is a male donor with ankylosing spondylitis or in good health (not recorded which).

This chain joins TRBV7-6 and TRBJ2-5; D is undetermined. Germline values: CDR1 SGHVS, CDR2 FNYEAQ. This CDR3 contains 17 residues. The V and J ends lost 0 bases and 0 bases respectively, with 14 bases between them. This CDR3 is CASSLAGGPKYQETQYF. Here the CDR3 DNA reads TGTGCCAGCAGCTTAGCGGGTGGGCCCAAGTACCAAGAGACCCAGTACTTC.

V and J are TRBV7-2 and TRBJ2-7; perhaps TRBD1 as D (5 bases). This CDR3 comprises 14 residues. Germline V gene data show CDR1 as SGHTA and CDR2 as FQGNSA. The V end was cut by 0 bases, the J end by 3 bases, with 9 bases between. The CDR3 DNA follows: TGTGCCAGCAGCTTAGCCGCAGGGATCTACGAGCAGTACGTC. Residues: CASSLAAGIYEQYV.

This clonotype was observed a few times. The chain carries TRBV10-3 and TRBJ1-4; D gene uncertain. Trimming stripped 3 bases from V and 4 bases from J, with 9 bases between. Germline V gene data show CDR1 as ENHRY and CDR2 as SYGVKD. The CDR3 has 14 residues. The CDR3: CAISDRSGNEKLFF. The CDR3, as DNA: TGTGCCATCAGTGATCGCAGCGGTAATGAAAAACTGTTTTTT.

The sample holds a few counts of this clonotype. The chain recombines TRBV20-1 with TRBJ2-3; TRBD2 aligns across 11 bases. The CDR3 covers 15 residues. Germline-derived CDR1 and CDR2 are DFQATT and SNEGSKA (reference sequence). V lost 6 bases, J lost 6 bases, and 11 bases stayed unmatched. The CDR3 protein is CSAPGLAVNDDTQYF. The CDR3 DNA reads TGCAGTGCCCCGGGACTAGCGGTCAATGACGATACGCAGTATTTT.

The chain carries TRBV7-2 and TRBJ2-7; 7 nucleotides align to TRBD2. The germline V gene encodes CDR1 SGHTA and CDR2 FQGNSA. The CDR3 sequence is 13 residues long. V was clipped by 0 bases and J by 7 bases; unmatched bases: 3. This CDR3 is CASSLALRGEQYV. The CDR3 DNA reads as TGTGCCAGCAGCTTAGCTCTGCGGGGGGAGCAGTACGTC.

The rearrangement links TRBV29-1 to TRBJ2-5, with 8 bases that match TRBD2. CDR1 is SQVTM and CDR2 is ANQGSEA in the germline V gene. The J segment lost 3 bases and the V segment lost 7 bases, leaving 4 bases of the junction unmatched. The CDR3 totals 12 residues. In DNA, the CDR3 is TGCAGCGGTCTTAGCGGGGAAGAGACCCAGTACTTC. This translates into CSGLSGEETQYF.

The chain is built from TRBV9 and TRBJ1-3; D not resolved. Germline CDR1 reads SGDLS; CDR2 reads YYNGEE. V was clipped by 0 bases and J by 0 bases, with 4 bases between them. CDR3 length: 14 residues. The CDR3 spells CASSVGSSGNTIYF. The CDR3 DNA reads TGTGCCAGCAGCGTAGGGAGCTCTGGAAACACCATATATTTT.

For the CDR3, the DNA is TGTGCCAGCAGTTTTGAGACTAGCGGATACGAGCAGTACTTC. This sequence encodes CASSFETSGYEQYF. This sequence joins TRBV27 and TRBJ2-7, with TRBD2 identical over 9 bases. The V and J ends lost 3 bases and 4 bases, in that order; junction bases with no gene match: 4. The germline gives CDR1 MNHEY, CDR2 SMNVEV (reference sequence). The CDR3 runs 14 residues.

This clonotype was detected many times. The V gene is TRBV20-1, the J gene TRBJ2-7, with 7 bases identical to TRBD1. Germline assignment: CDR1 DFQATT and CDR2 SNEGSKA (reference sequence). The V segment lost 6 bases and the J segment 2 bases; nucleotides outside the gene matches: 7. The CDR3 spans 13 residues. The CDR3 bases are TGCAGTGCGAGAAGTGGGACAGCCTACGAGCAGTACTTC. Protein sequence: CSARSGTAYEQYF.

This clonotype was seen only a few times. This chain uses TRBV5-6 with TRBJ2-3; D is unresolved. The CDR3 totals 15 residues. V lost 0 bases and J lost 0, with 8 bases in between. Germline V CDR1 and CDR2: SGHDT, YYEEEE. The chain's CDR3 is CASSLGRVSTDTQYF. DNA for the CDR3: TGTGCCAGCAGCTTGGGACGGGTTAGCACAGATACGCAGTATTTT.